The 6 T cell receptor beta chains below were found in one sample sequenced in a study of blood T cell repertoires in COVID-19. The protocol was immunoSEQ multiplex PCR, while the TCRdb copy is restricted to in-frame clones and leaves out a portion. The table includes some 210,000 clones, 75% to 85% detected once. Source material: PBMCs or T cells enriched from blood (not recorded which). Source of these receptors: a man aged 25 to 40 with acute COVID-19.

In this sample, this clone turned up once. The rearrangement uses TRBV12-3 or TRBV12-4 and TRBJ1-2; D gene uncertain. The CDR3 consists of 13 residues. Trimming removed 5 bases from V and 3 bases from J, with 10 bases in between. The CDR3 here is CASSTGIYYGYTF. CDR3 in DNA: TGTGCCAGCAGTACGGGGATCTACTATGGCTACACCTTC.

The V call is TRBV3-1 (or the pseudogene TRBV3-2), the J call TRBJ2-5; 9 bases match TRBD1. Germline assignment: CDR1 LGHDT and CDR2 YNNKEL (reference sequence). With V trimmed by 4 bases and J by 5 bases, 5 bases remained unmatched. This CDR3 is built from 14 residues. In DNA, the CDR3 is TGTGCCAGCAGCCCAACAGGGGGCGGGGAGACCCAGTACTTC. Translated, it gives CASSPTGGGETQYF.

This clone was counted between two and nine times. V gene TRBV6-5 combines with J gene TRBJ1-2; D gene unclear. The CDR3 runs 13 residues. V was clipped by 6 bases and J by 8 bases, with 16 bases between them. Germline CDR1 and CDR2: MNHEY and SVGAGI. The CDR3, as DNA: TGTGCCAGCAGCACCGGAGGGCTTAGGGGCTACACCTTC. Protein product: CASSTGGLRGYTF.

This clone was seen repeatedly, ten times or more. The chain couples TRBV3-1 (or the pseudogene TRBV3-2) to TRBJ2-7; D might be TRBD2 (6 bases). The CDR3 has 18 amino acids. CDR1 LGHDT and CDR2 YNNKEL come from the germline V gene (reference sequence). The V and J ends lost 0 bases and 2 bases respectively, with 20 bases between them. This CDR3 reads CASSQDFKGAGLAYEQYF. The DNA of the CDR3 is TGTGCCAGCAGCCAAGATTTCAAAGGGGCGGGGCTAGCCTACGAGCAGTACTTC.

V gene TRBV6-5 combines with J gene TRBJ1-2, with 7 nucleotides matching TRBD1. The CDR3 is 12 amino acids. Per germline, CDR1 MNHEY and CDR2 SVGAGI. Trimming at V came to 5 bases and at J to 5 bases, leaving 2 bases not matched to a gene. The CDR3 region has the DNA TGTGCCAGCAGTAGGGGGCTATATGGCTACACCTTC. Residues: CASSRGLYGYTF.

The J gene is TRBJ1-1, the V gene TRBV3-1 (or the pseudogene TRBV3-2), with a tentative D call TRBD1 (5 bases). This CDR3 region has 14 residues. Germline V gives CDR1 LGHDT, CDR2 YNNKEL (reference sequence). Trimming left V 0 bases short and J 5 bases short, with 10 bases between. The CDR3 loop is CASSQDQGGTEAFF. CDR3 DNA: TGTGCCAGCAGCCAAGATCAGGGAGGGACTGAAGCTTTCTTT.